The source of this T cell receptor (beta chain) is a study of blood T cell repertoires in COVID-19. Study members were between about 18 and 95 years old and lived in over 20 US regions. Which cohort a participant joined came from the clinical history participants gave. Each recovered donor of Cohort 3 presented with two negative PCRs, clearance, or symptom resolution. In the original workflow: Using reference gene primer amplification, nucleated cell counts were estimated. The table came from immunoSEQ multiplex PCR; TCRdb's copy has only in-frame clones and leaves some out. The D gene and trimming were derived from the DNA, and the V and J assignments and clone size from that table. The data contain 250,000 to 300,000 clones, 88% of them seen just once; the ten biggest clones take up 0.8% to 1%. This TCR came from a woman in her thirties who had recovered from COVID-19. Sequences were obtained from PBMCs or T cells enriched from blood (not recorded which).

The CDR3 sequence: CASSPRLAGAGIQYF. The CDR3 region has the DNA TGTGCCAGCAGCCCCCGCTTAGCGGGAGCCGGCATTCAGTACTTC. This chain joins TRBV14 and TRBJ2-4; 9 nucleotides line up with TRBD2. Germline V gene lookup returns CDR1 SGHDN and CDR2 FVKESK. V lost 4 bases, J lost 9 bases, and 10 bases stayed unmatched. The CDR3 has 15 residues.